This TCR beta chain comes out of a study of T cell changes during pregnancy in multiple sclerosis. This CDR3 contains 15 residues. The V end was cut by 8 bases, the J end by 0 bases, with 14 bases between. TCRdb's table, derived via immunoSEQ multiplex PCR, lists solely in-frame clones and lacks some. Of 40,000 to 55,000 clones listed, approximately 92% were seen once; the top ten hold around 8%. The chain couples TRBV23-1 to TRBJ1-3; a weak D match, TRBD1 (5 bases). Being an ORF, TRBV23-1 has a function that is uncertain. Material: CD8+ T cells from peripheral blood mononuclear cells, obtained in the second trimester of pregnancy. The TCR originated in a female donor with multiple sclerosis, enrolled in a pregnancy study. Here the CDR3 reads CASGMGRSSGNTIYF. The CDR3 DNA is TGCGCCAGCGGGATGGGGCGGAGCTCTGGAAACACCATATATTTT.